This TCR beta chain was documented in a study of shared clonotypes between healthy human individuals. This CDR3 contains 17 residues. In germline, CDR1 is SGHTA, CDR2 FQGTGA. Trimming cost V 2 bases and J 8 bases; bases outside gene matches: 12. Comment on this clone: The antigen is unknown.

Clones were read by immunoSEQ multiplex PCR, and TCRdb kept only the in-frame ones, dropping some. The repertoire consists of roughly 2,300,000 clones, with less than 95% occurring once and the leading ten covering 0.37%. Notes on the study in general: Donors were few, which limited the genetic and exposure-history diversity represented. The expectation was that sequencing depth would affect clonotype sharing among donors.

The sample comprised naive CD4+ T cells from PBMCs. The sample's subset: CD45RA+ positively selected. This sequence joins TRBV7-3 and TRBJ2-1, with 10 bases lining up with TRBD2. The sequence came from a man between 18 and 35 years old in good health. Some clones in this sample may be carry-over from other donors' samples. The CDR3 nucleotides read TGTGCCAGCAGCTTAGCGGACGGACTAGCGGACGAGGATGAGCAGTTCTTC. Translated: CASSLADGLADEDEQFF.